Listed here are 29 T cell receptor beta chains from one sample, sequenced in a study of CD8+ T cells in alopecia areata. Isolated RNA was reverse transcribed into cDNA used as the sequencing template. The repertoire was sequenced with immunoSEQ multiplex PCR; TCRdb's copy has only in-frame clones and lacks some. This repertoire shows roughly 140,000 clones, 40% to 55% found once; its top ten account for over 0.85%. The sequences come from CD4+ T cells sorted from blood, collected at week 0. The receptors were gathered from a human donor with alopecia areata.

This clone was seen a few times. V usage is TRBV29-1 and J usage is TRBJ2-7; TRBD1 might be the D (5 bases). CDR3 length: 13 amino acids. CDR1 SQVTM and CDR2 ANQGSEA come from the germline V gene. Trimming pared 3 bases from V and 9 bases from J, leaving 18 bases between. The CDR3 here is CSVDQGSPPGQYF. The CDR3 nucleotides read TGCAGCGTTGATCAGGGATCCCCGCCGGGGCAGTACTTC.

This clone was recorded a few times. The V and J genes are TRBV7-6 and TRBJ1-1, with D unresolved. Germline CDR1 is SGHVS and CDR2 is FNYEAQ. V gave up 1 base and J gave up 0 bases, with 9 bases separating them. This CDR3 spans 15 amino acids. This chain's CDR3 is CASSLDPDMNTEAFF. The DNA for the CDR3 is TGTGCCAGCAGCTTAGATCCAGACATGAACACTGAAGCTTTCTTT.

The rearrangement uses TRBV15 and TRBJ2-5, with 8 bases aligning to TRBD1. Germline V lookup: CDR1 LNHNV, CDR2 YYDKDF (reference sequence). CDR3 length: 16 amino acids. V lost 1 base and J lost 4; bases outside the gene matches: 8. In nucleotides, the CDR3 is TGTGCCACCAGCAGAGGTCGGACAGGGTCGTCAGAGACCCAGTACTTC. Translated: CATSRGRTGSSETQYF.

This chain links TRBV6-1 with TRBJ2-5, with 11 bases lining up with TRBD2. Germline CDR1 and CDR2: MNHNS and SASEGT. The CDR3 has 14 amino acids. Trimming removed 5 bases from V and 5 bases from J; junction bases left unmatched: 4. The CDR3 DNA is TGTGCCAGCAGTAAAACTAGCGGGGGTGAGACCCAGTACTTC. This gives the protein CASSKTSGGETQYF.

J is TRBJ2-4 and V is TRBV30, with 7 bases identical to TRBD1. CDR3 length: 11 residues. With 5 bases clipped from V and 8 bases from J, the junction kept 3 bases outside the gene matches. The germline V gene encodes CDR1 GTSNPN and CDR2 SVGIG (reference sequence). The CDR3 nucleotides read TGTGCCTGGGGGGACAGAGACATTCAGTACTTC. It yields the protein CAWGDRDIQYF.

The V call is TRBV4-1, the J call TRBJ1-1; the D is unclear. Looked up from germline, CDR1 is MGHRA and CDR2 is YSYEKL. The CDR3 has 14 amino acids. V lost 5 bases and J lost 2, with 12 bases in between. Written as DNA, the CDR3 is TGCGCCAGCAGCTCCCCGACAACCAACACTGAAGCTTTCTTT. Residues: CASSSPTTNTEAFF.

This clone has only one observation. Written as DNA, the CDR3 is TGTGCCTGGAGTGGGAGACAGGGGGTTCCCCTCCACTTT. It specifies CAWSGRQGVPLHF. The chain uses TRBV30 and TRBJ1-6, with 9 nucleotides matching TRBD1. Germline CDR1 reads GTSNPN; CDR2 reads SVGIG (reference sequence). With V trimmed by 1 base and J by 13 bases, 5 bases remained unmatched. This CDR3 region has 13 residues.

This CDR3 is CASSRSGENTEAFF. The CDR3 bases are TGCGCCAGCAGCCGATCAGGGGAGAACACTGAAGCTTTCTTT. This chain joins TRBV4-1 and TRBJ1-1; the D gene is possibly TRBD1 (6 bases). Deletions cut 4 bases from V and 1 base from J, with 10 bases between. The CDR3 is 14 residues long. In germline, CDR1 is MGHRA, CDR2 YSYEKL.

V gene TRBV5-4 combines with J gene TRBJ2-7, with D uncertain. There are 12 residues in the CDR3. V was trimmed by 4 bases and J by 7 bases, leaving 12 bases between them. The germline V gene encodes CDR1 SGHNT and CDR2 YYREEE (reference sequence). The CDR3 sequence is CASSLVGVEQYF. DNA of the CDR3: TGTGCCAGCAGCCTGGTCGGAGTTGAGCAGTACTTC.

The V gene is TRBV2, the J gene TRBJ2-7; TRBD2 is a possible D gene (7 bases). CDR3 length: 14 amino acids. Trimming left V 6 bases short and J 3 bases short, with 15 bases between. Looked up from germline, CDR1 is SNHLY and CDR2 is FYNNEI. The CDR3 region is CASRSGKGGYEQYF. CDR3 bases: TGTGCCAGCAGGAGCGGGAAAGGGGGCTACGAGCAGTACTTC.

The V call is TRBV7-2, the J call TRBJ2-5; D is ambiguous. The CDR3 is made up of 11 amino acids. V dropped 6 bases and J dropped 2 bases, with 4 bases sitting between them. The germline gives CDR1 SGHTA, CDR2 FQGNSA. DNA of the CDR3: TGTGCCAGCAGGGGGCAAGAGACCCAGTACTTC. This translates into CASRGQETQYF. The variable domain in full, with the rest retrieved from reference TRBV7-2 and TRBJ2-5, is GAGVSQSPSNKVTEKGKDVELRCDPISGHTALYWYRQSLGQGLEFLIYFQGNSAPDKSGLPSDRFSAERTGGSVSTLTIQRTQQEDSAVYLCASRGQETQYFGPGTRLLVL.

The chain has TRBV6-5 and TRBJ2-7, with 9 bases identical to TRBD1. V dropped 2 bases and J dropped 3; count of bases not matched to a gene: 5. Germline lookup yields CDR1 MNHEY and CDR2 SVGAGI. This CDR3 has 15 residues. The CDR3 DNA follows: TGTGCCAGCAGTTACACGGGGACAGGGCTCTACGAGCAGTACTTC. This gives the protein CASSYTGTGLYEQYF.

The rearrangement links TRBV18 to TRBJ2-5; a weak D match, TRBD2 (5 bases). The CDR3 totals 13 residues. Between the trimmed V and J ends, which lost 3 bases and 2 bases, there was a span of 7 bases. Germline V gives CDR1 KGHSH, CDR2 LQKENI. The CDR3 DNA is TGTGCCAGCTCACCCGGGATACAAGAGACCCAGTACTTC. Its protein is CASSPGIQETQYF.

V gene TRBV5-1 combines with J gene TRBJ1-2; D gene unclear. This CDR3 contains 15 residues. Looked up from germline, CDR1 is SGHRS and CDR2 is YFSETQ. Trimming cost V 1 base and J 0 bases, with 10 bases left between them. The CDR3 here is CASSLSGRANYGYTF. The CDR3 DNA sequence: TGCGCCAGCAGCTTGTCCGGCAGAGCTAACTATGGCTACACCTTC. The full variable domain, its missing parts supplied by reference TRBV5-1 and TRBJ1-2, is KAGVTQTPRYLIKTRGQQVTLSCSPISGHRSVSWYQQTPGQGLQFLFEYFSETQRNKGNFPGRFSGRQFSNSRSEMNVSTLELGDSALYLCASSLSGRANYGYTFGSGTRLTVV.

DNA for the CDR3: TGCAGCGTTGACAAGGGGACACTACAAGAGACCCAGTACTTC. This translates into CSVDKGTLQETQYF. The chain links TRBV29-1 to TRBJ2-5; TRBD1 is a possible D gene (6 bases). CDR1 and CDR2 (germline): SQVTM, ANQGSEA. The CDR3 runs 14 residues. Trimming shortened V by 3 bases and J by 2 bases, and 13 bases separated the two germline ends.

In this sample, this clone turned up a few times. The chain employs TRBV5-1 and TRBJ2-1, with 10 bases identical to TRBD2. The germline CDR1 and CDR2 sequences are SGHRS and YFSETQ. Trimming at V came to 6 bases and at J to 5 bases, leaving 11 bases not matched to a gene. The CDR3 totals 16 residues. The CDR3 loop reads CASTPIKREGHNEQFF. The CDR3 region has the DNA TGCGCCAGCACACCCATAAAGCGGGAGGGCCACAATGAGCAGTTCTTC.

This chain connects TRBV7-3 to TRBJ2-2; D remains unclear. The length of the CDR3 is 12 residues. Germline V lookup: CDR1 SGHTA, CDR2 FQGTGA. The V end was cut by 1 base, the J end by 4 bases, with 1 base between. CDR3 residues: CASSLITGELFF. The CDR3 DNA follows: TGTGCCAGCAGCTTAATCACCGGGGAGCTGTTTTTT.

The rearrangement joins TRBV6-6 to TRBJ1-2, with 9 bases aligning to TRBD1. Trimming took 6 bases from V and 7 from J; bases not matched to a gene: 9. This CDR3 spans 14 amino acids. Germline CDR1 reads MNHNY; CDR2 reads SVGAGI (reference sequence). CDR3 loop: CASSERTGASGYTF. CDR3 nucleotide sequence: TGTGCCAGCAGCGAAAGGACAGGGGCAAGTGGCTACACCTTC.

The rearrangement uses TRBV7-9 and TRBJ1-1; D call uncertain. Looked up from germline, CDR1 is SEHNR and CDR2 is FQNEAQ (reference sequence). The V end lost 6 bases, the J end lost 4 bases, and 9 bases lay between the germline ends. CDR3 size: 12 residues. CDR3 loop: CASREVSTEAFF. As DNA, the CDR3 is TGTGCCAGCAGGGAGGTTAGCACTGAAGCTTTCTTT.

This clone has only a few counts. The chain employs TRBV4-2 and TRBJ1-5, with TRBD1 as a possible D gene (5 bases). Trimming took 1 base from V and 4 from J, leaving 11 bases between them. This CDR3 contains 15 residues. Per germline, CDR1 LGHNA and CDR2 YNFKEQ. The CDR3 sequence is CASSQGQGDNQPQHF. The CDR3 DNA follows: TGTGCCAGCAGCCAAGGCCAGGGTGATAATCAGCCCCAGCATTTT.

The chain couples TRBV6-5 to TRBJ2-1, with 8 bases that match TRBD2. Germline CDR1 is MNHEY and CDR2 is SVGAGI. With V trimmed by 7 bases and J by 6 bases, 5 bases remained unmatched. CDR3 size: 13 residues. The CDR3 loop is CASNQRGFNEQFF. The CDR3 DNA sequence: TGTGCCAGCAATCAGCGGGGGTTCAATGAGCAGTTCTTC.

The genes are TRBV30 and TRBJ1-2, with no clear D. Germline values: CDR1 GTSNPN, CDR2 SVGIG (reference sequence). The CDR3 has 11 residues. In DNA, the CDR3 is TGTGGTGGCCGGGCCCCGGGAGGCTACACCTTC. This translates into CGGRAPGGYTF.

The chain combines TRBV19 with TRBJ1-1; tentatively, D is TRBD1 (6 bases). This CDR3 is built from 17 residues. Germline assignment: CDR1 LNHDA and CDR2 SQIVND (reference sequence). V was trimmed by 4 bases and J by 5 bases, leaving 23 bases between them. This CDR3 is CASSSVQGPRRRTEAFF. The CDR3 DNA is TGTGCCAGTAGTAGTGTCCAGGGGCCCCGCCGGAGGACTGAAGCTTTCTTT.

In this sample, this clone turned up a few times. The chain uses TRBV2 and TRBJ2-1; unclear D gene. The CDR3 runs to 14 residues. The germline V gene has CDR1 SNHLY and CDR2 FYNNEI. Trimming pared 1 base from V and 2 bases from J, leaving 6 bases between. The CDR3 spells CASSEGGAYNEQFF. The CDR3 coding sequence is TGTGCCAGCAGTGAAGGTGGAGCCTACAATGAGCAGTTCTTC.

This chain joins TRBV10-3 and TRBJ2-2; perhaps TRBD1 as D (6 bases). The germline gives CDR1 ENHRY, CDR2 SYGVKD. This CDR3 spans 17 amino acids. V was clipped by 1 base and J by 4 bases, with 16 bases between them. As DNA, the CDR3 is TGTGCCATCAGTGAGTTGGGACACGGTTCAGGCACCGGGGAGCTGTTTTTT. Translated: CAISELGHGSGTGELFF.

This clone was recorded a few times. The gene calls are TRBV6-5 and TRBJ1-1; no definite D call. Trimming shortened V by 0 bases and J by 3 bases, and 8 bases separated the two germline ends. Germline V gene data show CDR1 as MNHEY and CDR2 as SVGAGI. The CDR3 has 14 residues. DNA of the CDR3: TGTGCCAGCAGTTACTCGGCCCGGGACACTGAAGCTTTCTTT. This codes for CASSYSARDTEAFF.

This clone appeared once. The gene calls are TRBV7-9 and TRBJ1-5; D gene uncertain. Germline loops: CDR1 SEHNR, CDR2 FQNEAQ (reference sequence). This CDR3 is built from 13 residues. V was pared by 8 bases and J by 2 bases, with 10 bases between. The CDR3 protein is CASSWAGNQPQHF. DNA for the CDR3: TGTGCCAGCTCGTGGGCGGGCAATCAGCCCCAGCATTTT.

The chain uses TRBV7-9 and TRBJ2-5; no firm D call. The V end was cut by 1 base, the J end by 3 bases, with 9 bases between. Per the germline V gene, CDR1 is SEHNR and CDR2 is FQNEAQ (reference sequence). CDR3 length equals 14 residues. The CDR3 sequence is CASSLEIRKETQYF. CDR3 bases: TGTGCCAGCAGCTTAGAGATCAGGAAAGAGACCCAGTACTTC.

V usage is TRBV30 and J usage is TRBJ2-7, with 8 bases matching TRBD2. The CDR3 has 21 amino acids. Germline assignment: CDR1 GTSNPN and CDR2 SVGIG (reference sequence). V dropped 3 bases and J dropped 0; count of bases not matched to a gene: 25. Here the CDR3 DNA reads TGTGCCTGGAGGCCACCGAGCCCTGGGGCCTATGGGAGCGGGAGCTCCTACGAGCAGTACTTC. It yields the protein CAWRPPSPGAYGSGSSYEQYF.